One and the same sample provided the 23 T cell receptor beta chains below, sequenced in a study of T cells after yellow fever vaccination. From the 5' RACE reads, TCRdb called clonotypes with MiXCR, one entry per CDR3 protein. The repertoire holds 300,000 to 400,000 distinct CDR3 sequences, with 6.2% as singletons. The material sequenced was PBMCs, taken 5 days after the yellow fever booster vaccination. The receptors shown here come from a man aged 25 to 40 who received the YFV17D yellow fever vaccine.

Here the CDR3 DNA reads TGTGCCAGCAGCTCCTCTCAAAATACGCAGTATTTT. Residues: CASSSSQNTQYF. This chain connects TRBV5-5 to TRBJ2-3, with no clear D. Deletions cut 3 bases from V and 7 bases from J, with 9 bases between. Germline V gives CDR1 SGHKS, CDR2 YYEKEE (reference sequence). The CDR3 is made up of 12 amino acids.

The chain is built from TRBV29-1 and TRBJ2-7; 9 bases align to TRBD1. The germline V gene encodes CDR1 SQVTM and CDR2 ANQGSEA. Unmatched junction bases numbered 10, after V lost 6 bases and J lost 4 bases. The CDR3 runs 14 residues. CDR3 protein: CSVRLGQGMYEQYF. CDR3 nucleotide sequence: TGCAGCGTACGTCTGGGACAGGGAATGTACGAGCAGTACTTC.

This clonotype was seen at least ten times. The rearrangement links TRBV25-1 to TRBJ2-1; perhaps D is TRBD1 or TRBD2 (6 bases each). V gave up 8 bases and J gave up 9 bases, with 11 bases separating them. Germline V gene lookup returns CDR1 MGHDK and CDR2 SYGVNS. There are 11 residues in the CDR3. The CDR3 DNA follows: TGTGCCAGCTCCGGGGGCCGTGAGCAGTTCTTC. Translated: CASSGGREQFF.

This clonotype was observed a few times. The chain links TRBV12-3 or TRBV12-4 to TRBJ2-1; D perhaps matches TRBD2 (7 bases). CDR3 length: 15 residues. With 2 bases removed from V and 3 bases from J, the gap between germline ends came to 11 bases. CDR3 amino acids: CASSLWGGGYNEQFF. The CDR3 DNA reads TGTGCCAGCAGTTTATGGGGAGGGGGCTACAATGAGCAGTTCTTC.

This clonotype was counted a few times. CDR3 nucleotides: TGTGCCAGCTCACGGGGTGGGGACTACGAGCAGTACTTC. Translating it yields CASSRGGDYEQYF. The chain links TRBV18 to TRBJ2-7; D unresolved. The CDR3 loop spans 13 amino acids. Germline V lookup: CDR1 KGHSH, CDR2 LQKENI. Trimming took 4 bases from V and 3 from J, leaving 10 bases between them.

The V gene is TRBV5-4, the J gene TRBJ2-3; 14 bases match TRBD2. Germline V CDR1 and CDR2: SGHNT, YYREEE (reference sequence). V lost 4 bases to trimming and J lost 1 base; unmatched junction nucleotides: 8. This CDR3 contains 18 residues. The CDR3 here is CASSPGLAGARGTDTQYF. The CDR3 coding sequence is TGTGCCAGCAGCCCGGGACTAGCGGGAGCCCGGGGCACAGATACGCAGTATTTT.

This clonotype occurred a few times. The chain joins TRBV7-2 to TRBJ1-6; D is unclear. The CDR3 covers 15 residues. The germline V gene encodes CDR1 SGHTA and CDR2 FQGNSA. Deletions cut 5 bases from V and 7 bases from J, with 15 bases between. The CDR3: CASSLTRVPNSPLHF. The CDR3 region has the DNA TGTGCCAGCAGCCTGACCCGAGTTCCCAATTCACCCCTCCACTTT. The whole variable domain, filled in from reference TRBV7-2 and TRBJ1-6, reads GAGVSQSPSNKVTEKGKDVELRCDPISGHTALYWYRQSLGQGLEFLIYFQGNSAPDKSGLPSDRFSAERTGGSVSTLTIQRTQQEDSAVYLCASSLTRVPNSPLHFGNGTRLTVT.

Ten or more counts support this clonotype. This rearrangement joins TRBV7-8 to TRBJ2-7; 11 bases agree with TRBD2. CDR3 size: 16 residues. The trim removed 1 base at V and 7 bases at J, leaving 9 bases unmatched. Germline lookup yields CDR1 SGHVS and CDR2 FQNEAQ. CDR3 coding DNA: TGTGCCAGCAGCTTAGTCAGACTAGCGGGAAGTCAAGAGCAGTACTTC. Amino acid sequence: CASSLVRLAGSQEQYF.

In its sample, this clonotype was seen a few times. The J gene is TRBJ2-1, the V gene TRBV4-3; D gene ambiguous. The CDR3 extends over 15 amino acids. Germline V lookup: CDR1 LGHNA, CDR2 YSLEER. Trimming left V 0 bases short and J 6 bases short, with 12 bases between. CDR3 amino acids: CASSQEGWVFNEQFF. The CDR3 nucleotides are TGCGCCAGCAGCCAAGAGGGGTGGGTCTTCAATGAGCAGTTCTTC.

This clonotype was picked up many times. CDR3 residues: CASRRLELVYNEQFF. In nucleotides, the CDR3 is TGTGCCAGCAGACGACTAGAACTCGTCTACAATGAGCAGTTCTTC. This chain links TRBV6-5 with TRBJ2-1; D possibly corresponds to TRBD2 (6 bases). V was pared by 6 bases and J by 3 bases, with 15 bases between. The germline CDR1 and CDR2 sequences are MNHEY and SVGAGI. The CDR3 is made up of 15 amino acids.

This clonotype was seen only a few times. The gene calls are TRBV12-3 or TRBV12-4 and TRBJ2-7; 10 bases line up with TRBD2. The V and J ends lost 5 bases and 6 bases, in that order; junction bases with no gene match: 7. This CDR3 contains 14 residues. The chain's CDR3 is CASSTGTSVSEQYF. The CDR3 bases are TGTGCCAGCAGTACTGGGACTAGCGTTTCCGAGCAGTACTTC.

This clonotype was counted at least ten times. The chain uses TRBV11-2 and TRBJ2-1; D not certain. The germline V gene has CDR1 SGHAT and CDR2 FQNNGV. This CDR3 has 13 residues. Trimming took off 1 base at V and 7 bases at J, with 8 bases between the two ends. DNA of the CDR3: TGTGCCAGCAGCTTAGGATCCGGGAATGAGCAGTTCTTC. Encoded protein: CASSLGSGNEQFF.

A few counts support this clonotype. The chain has TRBV7-6 and TRBJ2-7, with D possibly TRBD1 on 6 matching bases. Trimming took off 3 bases at V and 4 bases at J, with 13 bases between the two ends. The CDR3 contains 14 residues. From germline, CDR1 is SGHVS and CDR2 FNYEAQ. The CDR3 protein is CASSLGMRGYEQYF. In nucleotides, the CDR3 is TGTGCCAGCAGCTTGGGGATGAGGGGGTACGAGCAGTACTTC.

On this clonotype: Sequence at one end of the junction differs from germline and may be a read error. The V call is TRBV20-1, the J call TRBJ2-3; 9 positions match TRBD2. The germline CDR1 and CDR2 sequences are DFQATT and SNEGSKA (reference sequence). CDR3 length: 16 amino acids. The CDR3 region is CCAKSSGRGGTDTQYF. DNA of the CDR3: TGCTGTGCTAAGAGTAGCGGGAGAGGTGGCACAGATACGCAGTATTTT.

In its sample, this clonotype was seen many times. V usage is TRBV29-1 and J usage is TRBJ1-1, with a tentative D call TRBD1 (6 bases). The CDR3 has 14 residues. Trimming removed 5 bases from V and 5 bases from J, with 18 bases in between. Germline-derived CDR1 and CDR2 are SQVTM and ANQGSEA. CDR3 coding DNA: TGCAGCGTTCGGGGGCCAGACAGGAGAACTGAAGCTTTCTTT. Residues: CSVRGPDRRTEAFF.

At least ten counts were recorded for this clonotype. The chain combines TRBV3-1 with TRBJ1-2; D is perhaps TRBD1 (5 bases). Germline values: CDR1 LGHDT, CDR2 YNNKEL (reference sequence). This CDR3 has 12 residues. Trimming left V 3 bases short and J 7 bases short, with 9 bases between. The DNA for the CDR3 is TGTGCCAGCAGCCACCAGGGAGGTGGCTACACCTTC. Encoded protein: CASSHQGGGYTF.

This clonotype has a count of ten or more. This rearrangement joins TRBV7-2 to TRBJ2-7; no clear D. Trimming stripped 5 bases from V and 1 base from J, with 6 bases between. Germline V gene sequence: CDR1 SGHTA, CDR2 FQGNSA. The CDR3 runs 12 residues. CDR3 sequence: CASSPKSYEQYF. In nucleotides, the CDR3 is TGTGCCAGCAGCCCGAAGTCCTACGAGCAGTACTTC.

This clonotype was counted only a few times. One junction end disagrees with the germline gene, perhaps due to a read error. This rearrangement joins TRBV7-9 to TRBJ2-7, with TRBD2 matching 7 bases. Per germline, CDR1 SEHNR and CDR2 FQNEAQ (reference sequence). The CDR3 covers 10 residues. CDR3 region: CASSSGTIIF. The CDR3 bases are TGTGCCAGCAGCTCCGGGACTATCATCTTC.

The sample holds many counts of this clonotype. The rearrangement links TRBV7-2 to TRBJ2-1; no firm D call. Trimming cost V 4 bases and J 8 bases, with 6 bases left between them. This CDR3 region has 11 residues. Germline V gene sequence: CDR1 SGHTA, CDR2 FQGNSA. The CDR3 here is CASSWFDEQFF. The CDR3 bases are TGTGCCAGCAGCTGGTTCGATGAGCAGTTCTTC.

In its sample, this clonotype was seen a few times. The chain uses TRBV10-3 and TRBJ2-5; D possibly corresponds to TRBD2 (6 bases). This CDR3 region has 13 residues. Trimming cost V 10 bases and J 5 bases, with 17 bases left between them. CDR1 ENHRY and CDR2 SYGVKD come from the germline V gene. CDR3 amino acids: CATNPGLRETQYF. The CDR3 DNA is TGTGCCACCAACCCGGGACTCCGGGAGACCCAGTACTTC.

In its sample, this clonotype was seen many times. The J gene is TRBJ2-7, the V gene TRBV5-1; D uncertain. CDR1 SGHRS and CDR2 YFSETQ come from the germline V gene. Trimming removed 4 bases at V and 2 bases at J, with 13 bases between. The CDR3 runs to 14 residues. The CDR3 coding sequence is TGCGCCAGCAGCCCAAGGATGGGGACCTACGAGCAGTACTTC. Translating gives CASSPRMGTYEQYF. Drawing the rest from reference TRBV5-1 and TRBJ2-7, the complete variable domain is KAGVTQTPRYLIKTRGQQVTLSCSPISGHRSVSWYQQTPGQGLQFLFEYFSETQRNKGNFPGRFSGRQFSNSRSEMNVSTLELGDSALYLCASSPRMGTYEQYFGPGTRLTVT.

This clonotype was counted between two and nine times. The chain couples TRBV5-1 to TRBJ2-2; 10 bases are shared with TRBD2. The CDR3 length is 18 residues. V lost 3 bases, J lost 2 bases, and 10 bases stayed unmatched. The germline gives CDR1 SGHRS, CDR2 YFSETQ. CDR3 nucleotide sequence: TGCGCCAGCAGCTCCCTCAATAGCGGGAGGCTCAACACCGGGGAGCTGTTTTTT. Translated: CASSSLNSGRLNTGELFF.

There are a few counts of this clonotype. This chain joins TRBV7-2 and TRBJ1-2; D is possibly TRBD1 (5 bases). This CDR3 has 13 amino acids. Trimming removed 0 bases at V and 8 bases at J, with 10 bases between. CDR1 is SGHTA, CDR2 FQGNSA, per germline. As DNA, the CDR3 is TGTGCCAGCAGCTTAGCCCAGGGAGGAGGCTACACCTTC. Translating it yields CASSLAQGGGYTF.